This T cell receptor (beta chain) was recorded in a study of blood T cell repertoires in COVID-19. TCRdb keeps only in-frame clones here, not all; method: immunoSEQ multiplex PCR. The data hold about 180,000 clones, with around 88% observed a single time. The junction had 8 bases not matched to a gene; V was cut back by 5 bases and J by 8 bases. The length of the CDR3 is 13 residues. CDR1 and CDR2 (germline): SGHVS, FQNEAQ. The sequencing sample was made of peripheral blood. This TCR was sampled from a woman in her twenties or thirties with acute or convalescent COVID-19. The chain employs TRBV7-8 and TRBJ1-2; 7 bases align to TRBD1. For the CDR3, the DNA is TGTGCCAGCAGCGCAGGGGGGCCTTGGGGCTACACCTTC. It encodes CASSAGGPWGYTF.